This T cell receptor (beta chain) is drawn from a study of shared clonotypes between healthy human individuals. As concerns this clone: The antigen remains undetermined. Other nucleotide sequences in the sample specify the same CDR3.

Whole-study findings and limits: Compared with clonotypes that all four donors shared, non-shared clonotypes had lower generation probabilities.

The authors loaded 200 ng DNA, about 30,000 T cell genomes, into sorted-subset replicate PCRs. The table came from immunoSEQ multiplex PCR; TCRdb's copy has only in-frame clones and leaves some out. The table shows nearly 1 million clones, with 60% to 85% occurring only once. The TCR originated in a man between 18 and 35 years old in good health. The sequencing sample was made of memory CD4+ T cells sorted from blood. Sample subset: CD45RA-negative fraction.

CDR3 sequence: CASSRSGESTDTQYF. CDR3 coding DNA: TGCGCCAGCAGCCGTAGCGGGGAAAGCACAGATACGCAGTATTTT. The chain uses TRBV5-1 and TRBJ2-3, with 8 positions matching TRBD2. Germline V CDR1 and CDR2: SGHRS, YFSETQ. V lost 4 bases and J lost 0; bases outside the gene matches: 4. The CDR3 runs to 15 residues.